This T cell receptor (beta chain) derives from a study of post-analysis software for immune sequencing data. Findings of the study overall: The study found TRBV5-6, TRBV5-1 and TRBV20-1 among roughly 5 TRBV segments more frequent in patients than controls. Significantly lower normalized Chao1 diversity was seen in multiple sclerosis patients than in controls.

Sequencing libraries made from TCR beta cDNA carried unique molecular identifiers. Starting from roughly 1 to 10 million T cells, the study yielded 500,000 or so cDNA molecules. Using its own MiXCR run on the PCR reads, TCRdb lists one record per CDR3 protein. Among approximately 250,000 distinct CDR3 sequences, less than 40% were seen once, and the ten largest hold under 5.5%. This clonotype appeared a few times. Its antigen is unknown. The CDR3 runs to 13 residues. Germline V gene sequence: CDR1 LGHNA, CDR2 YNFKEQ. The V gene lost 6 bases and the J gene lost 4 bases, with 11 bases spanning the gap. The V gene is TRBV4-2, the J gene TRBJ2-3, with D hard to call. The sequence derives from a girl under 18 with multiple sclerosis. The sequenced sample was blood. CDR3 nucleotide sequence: TGTGCCAGCAGTTTTTATGGAGCAGATACGCAGTATTTT. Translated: CASSFYGADTQYF.